The 32 T cell receptor beta chains in this list originate from one sample, sequenced in a study of technical replicates of blood from a few donors. Sequencing used immunoSEQ multiplex PCR; TCRdb keeps in-frame clones, though not all of them. Altogether 80,000 to 100,000 clones are present, approximately 96% being singletons, with the ten largest covering 0.3% to 0.45%. Input material: T cells isolated from PBMCs. These receptors originate from a human donor in good health.

V usage is TRBV4-1 and J usage is TRBJ1-5; no definite D call. In germline, CDR1 is MGHRA, CDR2 YSYEKL. V lost 0 bases, J lost 2 bases, and 8 bases lay in between. CDR3 length: 15 amino acids. CDR3 residues: CASSQEDSRNQPQHF. CDR3 nucleotide sequence: TGCGCCAGCAGCCAAGAGGACTCACGCAATCAGCCCCAGCATTTT.

This clone showed up just once. The rearrangement links TRBV9 to TRBJ1-1; D may be TRBD1 (5 bases). The CDR3 contains 14 residues. Between the trimmed V and J ends, which lost 0 bases and 1 base, there was a span of 7 bases. CDR1 and CDR2 (germline): SGDLS, YYNGEE. The DNA for the CDR3 is TGTGCCAGCAGCGTAGCAGGACAGAACACTGAAGCTTTCTTT. Translating gives CASSVAGQNTEAFF.

The chain recombines TRBV27 with TRBJ1-1; D remains unclear. The V end lost 1 base, the J end lost 0 bases, and 9 bases lay between the germline ends. Germline values: CDR1 MNHEY, CDR2 SMNVEV (reference sequence). This CDR3 is built from 15 residues. CDR3 loop: CASSLYATMNTEAFF. The CDR3 DNA reads TGTGCCAGCAGTTTATATGCTACCATGAACACTGAAGCTTTCTTT.

DNA of the CDR3: TGCAGCGTCATCAGGGATTCCGAGCAGTACTTC. It translates to CSVIRDSEQYF. The V call is TRBV29-1, the J call TRBJ2-7; tentatively, D is TRBD1 (5 bases). With 6 bases removed from V and 6 bases from J, the gap between germline ends came to 12 bases. CDR1 SQVTM and CDR2 ANQGSEA come from the germline V gene. The CDR3 is made up of 11 amino acids.

The rearrangement joins TRBV5-6 to TRBJ1-5, with 7 bases fitting TRBD1. Trimming at V came to 1 base and at J to 5 bases, leaving 3 bases not matched to a gene. The CDR3 contains 14 residues. The V gene's germline CDR1 is SGHDT and CDR2 YYEEEE. The CDR3, as DNA: TGTGCCAGCAGCTTGAACAGGGGATATCAGCCCCAGCATTTT. Translation: CASSLNRGYQPQHF.

The table lists this clone with a count of one. J is TRBJ2-7 and V is TRBV7-2, with no clear D. Trimming stripped 5 bases from V and 7 bases from J, with 15 bases between. Germline CDR1 and CDR2: SGHTA and FQGNSA. The CDR3 spans 13 residues. The CDR3 loop reads CASSLPVLLEQYF. CDR3 DNA sequence: TGTGCCAGCAGCCTACCCGTCCTCCTGGAGCAGTACTTC.

This rearrangement joins TRBV7-3 to TRBJ2-3, with D unresolved. V lost 4 bases and J lost 10, with 15 bases in between. Germline V gives CDR1 SGHTA, CDR2 FQGTGA. The CDR3 covers 13 residues. As DNA, the CDR3 is TGTGCCAGCAGCTCCGGCTCTAGTACGGCGCAGTATTTT. Residues: CASSSGSSTAQYF.

The rearrangement uses TRBV9 and TRBJ2-7, with 14 bases that match TRBD2. The trim removed 3 bases at V and 6 bases at J, leaving 5 bases unmatched. Germline V lookup: CDR1 SGDLS, CDR2 YYNGEE. The CDR3 runs to 15 residues. In nucleotides, the CDR3 is TGTGCCAGCAGCGCCGGGACTAGCGGGAGAGGCGAGCAGTACTTC. Translation gives CASSAGTSGRGEQYF.

This CDR3 is CATTGVADGYTF. The CDR3 DNA reads TGTGCCACGACAGGGGTTGCGGATGGCTACACCTTC. This chain uses TRBV28 with TRBJ1-2; 8 positions agree with TRBD1. This CDR3 spans 12 amino acids. The V segment lost 10 bases and the J segment 6 bases; nucleotides outside the gene matches: 7. CDR1 and CDR2 (germline): MDHEN, SYDVKM.

This chain connects TRBV5-3 to TRBJ1-5, with 7 bases identical to TRBD1. TRBV5-3 qualifies as an ORF whose function is uncertain. J was trimmed by 6 bases and V by 0 bases; bases with no gene match: 9. The CDR3 is 16 amino acids. As DNA, the CDR3 is TGTGCCAGAAGCTTGGCCCGACAGGGTAACGGTCAGCCCCAGCATTTT. The encoded protein is CARSLARQGNGQPQHF.

The chain joins TRBV2 to TRBJ1-1, with TRBD1 matching 8 bases. Germline V CDR1 and CDR2: SNHLY, FYNNEI. With V trimmed by 7 bases and J by 7 bases, 11 bases remained unmatched. The CDR3 has 14 amino acids. CDR3: CASIPGQGAGEAFF. DNA of the CDR3: TGTGCCAGCATCCCAGGACAGGGTGCTGGTGAAGCTTTCTTT.

This sequence joins TRBV13 and TRBJ2-7, with 7 bases fitting TRBD2. The germline gives CDR1 PRHDT, CDR2 FYEKMQ (reference sequence). The CDR3 contains 13 residues. The V gene end was trimmed by 8 bases and the J gene end by 0 bases; junction bases not matched to a gene: 4. The CDR3 nucleotides read TGTGCCAGCGGGAGGGGTAGCTCCTACGAGCAGTACTTC. Translation: CASGRGSSYEQYF.

The chain couples TRBV29-1 to TRBJ1-4; D possibly corresponds to TRBD1 (6 bases). Germline CDR1 and CDR2: SQVTM and ANQGSEA. V was cut by 7 bases and J by 8 bases, with 17 bases left in between. The CDR3 consists of 13 residues. The CDR3 protein is CSGGGGHDEKLFF. CDR3 bases: TGCAGCGGCGGCGGGGGACACGACGAAAAACTGTTTTTT.

This chain links TRBV28 with TRBJ2-7; the D is unclear. CDR1 is MDHEN and CDR2 is SYDVKM in the germline V gene. V was cut by 5 bases and J by 4 bases, with 6 bases left in between. The CDR3 has 11 amino acids. The CDR3 protein is CASSALYEQYF. For the CDR3, the DNA is TGTGCCAGCAGTGCCCTATACGAGCAGTACTTC.

The chain has TRBV5-6 and TRBJ2-1; tentatively, D is TRBD1 (5 bases). CDR3 length equals 13 residues. Germline CDR1 is SGHDT and CDR2 is YYEEEE. Trimming left V 4 bases short and J 6 bases short, with 11 bases between. CDR3 in DNA: TGTGCCAGCAGCCCCGACAGTATCAATGAGCAGTTCTTC. Its translation: CASSPDSINEQFF.

The chain couples TRBV6-5 to TRBJ2-7; a weak D match, TRBD2 (5 bases). The V gene's germline CDR1 is MNHEY and CDR2 SVGAGI. CDR3 length equals 13 residues. V dropped 0 bases and J dropped 2 bases, with 5 bases sitting between them. The CDR3 protein is CASSYSGAYEQYF. The CDR3 nucleotides read TGTGCCAGCAGTTACTCGGGAGCCTACGAGCAGTACTTC.

This clone was recorded once. The V gene is TRBV4-1, the J gene TRBJ1-4, with no clear D. Germline loops: CDR1 MGHRA, CDR2 YSYEKL. This CDR3 has 17 amino acids. V lost 7 bases, J lost 7 bases, and 25 bases lay in between. Written as DNA, the CDR3 is TGCGCCAGCACTTCGGGAGACCTTTCTTGGGTTGGTGAAAAACTGTTTTTT. This sequence encodes CASTSGDLSWVGEKLFF.

V gene TRBV21-1 combines with J gene TRBJ1-4; TRBD1 is the table's D call, not checked against the DNA. TRBV21-1 is termed a pseudogene. The CDR3 extends over 12 amino acids. CDR3: CASSQGNEKLFF. Here the CDR3 DNA reads TGTGCCAGCAGCCAGGGGAATGAAAAACTGTTTTTT.

This clone was counted a single time. The chain is built from TRBV9 and TRBJ2-3, with D possibly TRBD2 on 5 matching bases. The CDR3 runs 15 residues. V shed 4 bases and J shed 2 bases, with 14 bases lying between them. Germline V gives CDR1 SGDLS, CDR2 YYNGEE. CDR3: CASSPFAGNTDTQYF. For the CDR3, the DNA is TGTGCCAGCAGCCCCTTTGCGGGTAACACAGATACGCAGTATTTT.

This chain connects TRBV6-1 to TRBJ1-5; D is perhaps TRBD1 (6 bases). In germline, CDR1 is MNHNS, CDR2 SASEGT. The V end lost 2 bases, the J end lost 5 bases, and 19 bases lay between the germline ends. The CDR3 covers 17 residues. CDR3 sequence: CASSERIKTGADQPQHF. The CDR3, as DNA: TGTGCCAGCAGTGAACGAATCAAGACAGGTGCTGATCAGCCCCAGCATTTT.

J is TRBJ2-1 and V is TRBV2, with D unclear. CDR1 is SNHLY and CDR2 is FYNNEI in the germline V gene. The CDR3 spans 13 residues. Trimming took off 8 bases at V and 5 bases at J, with 13 bases between the two ends. The DNA of the CDR3 is TGTGCCAGCCGGCGCGGCCCTAACAATGAGCAGTTCTTC. Protein product: CASRRGPNNEQFF.

The chain joins TRBV6-5 to TRBJ2-7; the match to TRBD1 covers 8 bases. The V segment lost 5 bases and the J segment 2 bases; nucleotides outside the gene matches: 2. The CDR3 consists of 13 residues. Germline-derived CDR1 and CDR2 are MNHEY and SVGAGI. In DNA form, the CDR3 reads TGTGCCAGCAGTGGGACAGGACCCTACGAGCAGTACTTC. Its translation: CASSGTGPYEQYF.

The chain couples TRBV6-5 to TRBJ2-7, with 12 bases aligning to TRBD2. V lost 6 bases to trimming and J lost 2 bases; unmatched junction nucleotides: 5. The CDR3 runs to 15 residues. Germline V gene sequence: CDR1 MNHEY, CDR2 SVGAGI. The CDR3, as DNA: TGTGCCAGCAGCCGGAGGACTAGCGGGACCTACGAGCAGTACTTC. Its protein product is CASSRRTSGTYEQYF.

The V and J genes are TRBV4-2 and TRBJ2-7, with 8 bases fitting TRBD2. The V gene's germline CDR1 is LGHNA and CDR2 YNFKEQ. The V segment lost 0 bases and the J segment 4 bases; nucleotides outside the gene matches: 11. The CDR3 is made up of 17 amino acids. CDR3 bases: TGTGCCAGCAGCCAAGAATCGGTAGCGGGAAGTCTGTACGAGCAGTACTTC. This translates into CASSQESVAGSLYEQYF.

V is TRBV7-3 and J is TRBJ1-4, with 11 bases aligning to TRBD1. CDR1 and CDR2 (germline): SGHTA, FQGTGA. The junction had 12 bases not matched to a gene; V was cut back by 5 bases and J by 7 bases. The CDR3 length is 17 residues. CDR3 residues: CASSHRDRGLVGEKLFF. The CDR3 region has the DNA TGTGCCAGCAGCCACCGGGACAGGGGGTTAGTTGGTGAAAAACTGTTTTTT.

The rearrangement joins TRBV15 to TRBJ2-7; D is unresolved. The V gene lost 0 bases and the J gene lost 5 bases, with 5 bases spanning the gap. The CDR3 covers 12 residues. Germline V lookup: CDR1 LNHNV, CDR2 YYDKDF (reference sequence). CDR3 protein: CATSRDSNEQYF. The CDR3 nucleotides read TGTGCCACCAGCAGAGATAGTAACGAGCAGTACTTC.

This chain uses TRBV15 with TRBJ2-1, with 7 nucleotides matching TRBD1. This CDR3 is built from 15 residues. Trimming at V came to 5 bases and at J to 9 bases, leaving 13 bases not matched to a gene. CDR1 LNHNV and CDR2 YYDKDF come from the germline V gene (reference sequence). The CDR3 region has the DNA TGTGCCACCAGCCCCCGGGACAGTCAAACTAGTGAGCAGTTCTTC. Protein: CATSPRDSQTSEQFF.

This rearrangement joins TRBV19 to TRBJ1-3; D remains unclear. Germline CDR1 is LNHDA and CDR2 is SQIVND (reference sequence). CDR3 length: 15 amino acids. V was clipped by 1 base and J by 1 base, with 8 bases between them. Here the CDR3 reads CASSIASTSGNTIYF. The CDR3 DNA follows: TGTGCCAGTAGTATAGCGTCTACTTCTGGAAACACCATATATTTT.

The chain combines TRBV29-1 with TRBJ2-3, with D perhaps matching TRBD1 (5 bases). Trimming stripped 3 bases from V and 2 bases from J, with 15 bases between. The germline gives CDR1 SQVTM, CDR2 ANQGSEA. CDR3 length: 15 amino acids. The CDR3 loop reads CSVEKGHKLTDTQYF. CDR3 coding DNA: TGCAGCGTTGAGAAGGGGCACAAACTCACAGATACGCAGTATTTT.

This clone was observed once. The rearrangement joins TRBV27 to TRBJ2-7; TRBD2 is a possible D gene (6 bases). The CDR3 is 14 residues long. The germline V gene has CDR1 MNHEY and CDR2 SMNVEV (reference sequence). The germline V and J ends were trimmed by 8 bases and 2 bases, with 16 bases remaining between them. CDR3 region: CASSSPGSTYEQYF. CDR3 DNA: TGTGCCAGCTCCTCCCCCGGGAGTACCTACGAGCAGTACTTC.

V is TRBV9 and J is TRBJ1-1; maybe TRBD1 (5 bases). Between the trimmed V and J ends, which lost 0 bases and 5 bases, there was a span of 8 bases. The CDR3 runs to 13 residues. Germline loops: CDR1 SGDLS, CDR2 YYNGEE. The CDR3 sequence: CASSVVGETEAFF. The CDR3 DNA reads TGTGCCAGCAGCGTAGTAGGGGAAACTGAAGCTTTCTTT.

This clone was counted once. The chain recombines TRBV6-1 with TRBJ2-1; TRBD2 aligns across 7 bases. The germline V gene encodes CDR1 MNHNS and CDR2 SASEGT. The CDR3 totals 14 residues. Losses at the gene ends were 8 bases for V and 5 bases for J; bases not matched to a gene: 9. The chain's CDR3 is CASAKLGTNNEQFF. In nucleotides, the CDR3 is TGTGCCAGCGCAAAATTAGGGACTAACAATGAGCAGTTCTTC.